These T cell receptor beta chains were read from a single sample in a study of blood T cell repertoires in COVID-19. TCRdb's table, derived via immunoSEQ multiplex PCR, lists solely in-frame clones and lacks some. The top ten hold roughly 0.26% of the sample, which has approximately 670,000 clones, about nine tenths seen once. The sequenced sample consisted of peripheral blood. Every receptor here comes from a woman aged 18-35 years with acute or convalescent COVID-19. Both conserved end residues are part of each CDR3. D genes are given only for firm matches. Where a row states a size, it is once, few, many or the class of an expanded clone; other rows omit it.

clone size	D gene	J gene	V gene	CDR3 DNA	CDR3 protein
.	.	TRBJ1-5	TRBV28	TGTGCCAGCAGAGTCCTAAATCAGCCCCAGCATTTT	CASRVLNQPQHF
.	TRBD1	TRBJ1-2	TRBV10-3	TGTGCCATCAGGCAGACAGGGGATAGTAGGAGCTACACCTTC	CAIRQTGDSRSYTF
.	TRBD1	TRBJ2-1	TRBV3-1/TRBV3-2	TGTGCCAGCAGCTTTGAACAGGGGATTTTCTACAATGAGCAGTTCTTC	CASSFEQGIFYNEQFF
.	.	TRBJ1-1	TRBV7-9	TGTGCCAGCAGCTTCGCAGGGGTGAGAACTGAAGCTTTCTTT	CASSFAGVRTEAFF
once	.	TRBJ1-6	TRBV4-1	TGCGCCAGCAGCCAAGAGTGGGCCGGAACGGGATCCTACCATAATTCACCCCTCCACTTT	CASSQEWAGTGSYHNSPLHF
.	.	TRBJ1-5	TRBV18	TGTGCCAGCTCTCCTGAGAGGGGGTACAATCAGCCCCAGCATTTT	CASSPERGYNQPQHF
.	.	TRBJ2-7	TRBV6-6	TGTGCCAGCAGTCCACCCGACAGGTCTGAGCAGTACTTC	CASSPPDRSEQYF
.	.	TRBJ2-3	TRBV12-5	TGTGCTAGTGGGCCTGACAGGGCCCGGGGGCCTGGTACGCAGTATTTT	CASGPDRARGPGTQYF
.	.	TRBJ2-2	TRBV6-5	TGTGCCAGCAGTTCCAGAACTGAGAGGCCCGGGGAGCTGTTTTTT	CASSSRTERPGELFF
.	TRBD1	TRBJ1-1	TRBV2	TGTGCCAGCAGAACCGACAGGGTTGCCACTGAAGCTTTCTTT	CASRTDRVATEAFF
few	.	TRBJ1-6	TRBV19	TGTGCCAGTACCGGGGTGAATGATTCACCCCTCCACTTT	CASTGVNDSPLHF
.	.	TRBJ1-2	TRBV29-1	TGCAGCGTTGAAGGAGGCGAGGTCTATGGCTACACCTTC	CSVEGGEVYGYTF
.	.	TRBJ1-2	TRBV5-4	TGTGCCAGCAGCTCACCACAGGGTTCGAGCTATGGCTACACCTTC	CASSSPQGSSYGYTF
once	TRBD2	TRBJ2-7	TRBV7-9	TGTGCCAGCAGCTTGATAGCGGGGGTTCCCTACGAGCAGTACTTC	CASSLIAGVPYEQYF
.	.	TRBJ1-2	TRBV5-1	TGCGCCAGCAGCTTGGCCGGGACACGGCAGATCGGCTATGGCTACACCTTC	CASSLAGTRQIGYGYTF
once	TRBD2	TRBJ2-3	TRBV2	TGTGCCAGCAGTTTGCAGCGGGGGAACACAGATACGCAGTATTTT	CASSLQRGNTDTQYF
.	.	TRBJ1-1	TRBV30	TGTGCCCTTCTTGGACAAGGAGCTTTCTTT	CALLGQGAFF
.	.	TRBJ2-6	TRBV5-1	TGCGCCAGCAGCCCGCGATCTGGGGCCAACGTCCTGACTTTC	CASSPRSGANVLTF
.	.	TRBJ2-3	TRBV7-2	TGTGCCAGCAGTTTTAGGGGGGGCCGGGGCACAGATACGCAGTATTTT	CASSFRGGRGTDTQYF